The 17 T cell receptor beta chains reported below all come from one sample, sequenced in a study of blood T cell repertoires in COVID-19. Clones were read by immunoSEQ multiplex PCR, and TCRdb kept only the in-frame ones, dropping some. The data show around 160,000 clones, approximately 80% seen once. The sequencing input was PBMCs or T cells enriched from blood (not recorded which). These receptors originate from a man in his forties who had recovered from COVID-19.

The chain has TRBV2 and TRBJ2-7; TRBD1 matches 7 bases. The junction had 5 bases not matched to a gene; V was cut back by 3 bases and J by 0 bases. This CDR3 region has 15 residues. In germline, CDR1 is SNHLY, CDR2 FYNNEI. In DNA form, the CDR3 reads TGTGCCAGCAGTGATGACAGGGTTAGCTCCTACGAGCAGTACTTC. Encoded protein: CASSDDRVSSYEQYF.

The chain has TRBV9 and TRBJ2-1; 11 bases are shared with TRBD1. The CDR3 totals 16 residues. Germline CDR1 and CDR2: SGDLS and YYNGEE. With V trimmed by 2 bases and J by 3 bases, 4 bases remained unmatched. The CDR3 is CASSVEGQGGYNEQFF. In nucleotides, the CDR3 is TGTGCCAGCAGCGTGGAGGGACAGGGGGGCTACAATGAGCAGTTCTTC.

The V and J genes are TRBV9 and TRBJ1-3; no definite D call. V lost 3 bases and J lost 0, with 13 bases in between. The germline gives CDR1 SGDLS, CDR2 YYNGEE. CDR3 length: 16 residues. The CDR3 protein is CASSGHGQSSGNTIYF. CDR3 bases: TGTGCCAGCAGCGGGCATGGGCAGAGCTCTGGAAACACCATATATTTT.

The V call is TRBV3-1 (or the pseudogene TRBV3-2), the J call TRBJ1-1, with a weak D call TRBD1 (5 bases). CDR3 length: 14 amino acids. Per the germline V gene, CDR1 is LGHDT and CDR2 is YNNKEL (reference sequence). V was shortened by 4 bases and J by 1 base, with 10 bases between the two germline ends. CDR3 coding DNA: TGTGCCAGCAGCCGAACGGGGGGGAACACTGAAGCTTTCTTT. Translated, it gives CASSRTGGNTEAFF.

The genes are TRBV30 and TRBJ1-1; TRBD1 might be the D (5 bases). In germline, CDR1 is GTSNPN, CDR2 SVGIG (reference sequence). The CDR3 covers 11 residues. Deletions cut 5 bases from V and 5 bases from J, with 9 bases between. CDR3 in amino acids: CAWGGGTEAFF. For the CDR3, the DNA is TGTGCCTGGGGGGGAGGTACTGAAGCTTTCTTT.

As DNA, the CDR3 is TGTGCCAGCAGCCCCAGTTGGGCCTCTGGAAACACCATATATTTT. Amino acid sequence: CASSPSWASGNTIYF. This chain connects TRBV2 to TRBJ1-3; D ambiguous. CDR3 length: 15 residues. V was clipped by 6 bases and J by 0 bases, with 12 bases between them. In germline, CDR1 is SNHLY, CDR2 FYNNEI.

The chain employs TRBV7-9 and TRBJ1-6; TRBD1 aligns across 7 bases. Germline lookup yields CDR1 SEHNR and CDR2 FQNEAQ (reference sequence). The CDR3 contains 17 residues. After removal of 2 bases from V and 0 bases from J, the junction contained 4 bases not matched to a gene. The CDR3 sequence is CASSLTGQSSYNSPLHF. CDR3 sequence (DNA): TGTGCCAGCAGCTTAACGGGACAGAGCTCCTATAATTCACCCCTCCACTTT.

The genes are TRBV2 and TRBJ1-2; TRBD1 might be the D (5 bases). The CDR3 totals 16 residues. From germline, CDR1 is SNHLY and CDR2 FYNNEI. Deletions cut 0 bases from V and 8 bases from J, with 19 bases between. The CDR3 DNA is TGTGCCAGCAGTGAAGCAGCCGTCAGGGCGGCTGGAGGCTACACCTTC. Translating it yields CASSEAAVRAAGGYTF.

This chain connects TRBV7-2 to TRBJ2-1; 8 bases line up with TRBD2. The V gene end was trimmed by 4 bases and the J gene end by 1 base; junction bases not matched to a gene: 6. Germline V lookup: CDR1 SGHTA, CDR2 FQGNSA. This CDR3 has 16 amino acids. CDR3 amino acids: CASSSLSGGSYNEQFF. The CDR3 nucleotides are TGTGCCAGCAGCTCCCTAAGCGGGGGATCCTACAATGAGCAGTTCTTC.

The chain combines TRBV7-2 with TRBJ1-2, with TRBD1 matching over 9 bases. Germline V lookup: CDR1 SGHTA, CDR2 FQGNSA. With V trimmed by 4 bases and J by 10 bases, 16 bases remained unmatched. This CDR3 contains 16 residues. In nucleotides, the CDR3 is TGTGCCAGCAGCTCTGGACAGGGGTTGGTAAGGAGGACCTACACCTTC. Its protein product is CASSSGQGLVRRTYTF.

CDR3 sequence: CASRAGSYNEQFF. The CDR3 nucleotides read TGTGCCAGCAGGGCTGGCTCCTACAATGAGCAGTTCTTC. The chain recombines TRBV13 with TRBJ2-1, with unresolved D. This CDR3 has 13 amino acids. Germline V gives CDR1 PRHDT, CDR2 FYEKMQ (reference sequence). The V end lost 6 bases, the J end lost 0 bases, and 6 bases lay between the germline ends.

This clone was seen more than once but under ten times. The CDR3 reads CASSTTAFNEKLFF. CDR3 DNA sequence: TGTGCCAGTAGCACGACAGCCTTTAATGAAAAACTGTTTTTT. The chain carries TRBV19 and TRBJ1-4; D perhaps matches TRBD1 (5 bases). Germline V CDR1 and CDR2: LNHDA, SQIVND (reference sequence). Trimming took off 6 bases at V and 4 bases at J, with 12 bases between the two ends. The CDR3 is made up of 14 amino acids. Together with reference TRBV19 and TRBJ1-4, the CDR3 gives the full variable domain: DGGITQSPKYLFRKEGQNVTLSCEQNLNHDAMYWYRQDPGQGLRLIYYSQIVNDFQKGDIAEGYSVSREKKESFPLTVTSAQKNPTAFYLCASSTTAFNEKLFFGSGTQLSVL.

V is TRBV6-2 or TRBV6-3 and J is TRBJ1-2; 8 nucleotides line up with TRBD1. Germline assignment: CDR1 MNHEY and CDR2 SVGEGT. The CDR3 has 15 amino acids. V shed 4 bases, J shed 6 bases, and the junction held 10 bases outside the gene matches. The CDR3, as DNA: TGTGCCAGCAGTTCCCCCGCAGGGGGCCGTGATGGCTACACCTTC. It encodes CASSSPAGGRDGYTF.

V is TRBV30 and J is TRBJ1-5; D is uncertain. V was cut by 2 bases and J by 6 bases, with 11 bases left in between. The V gene's germline CDR1 is GTSNPN and CDR2 SVGIG (reference sequence). The CDR3 has 13 residues. This CDR3 reads CAWSKSEIQPQHF. For the CDR3, the DNA is TGTGCCTGGAGTAAGTCGGAGATTCAGCCCCAGCATTTT. Full variable domain (rest looked up from reference TRBV30 and TRBJ1-5): SQTIHQWPATLVQPVGSPLSLECTVEGTSNPNLYWYRQAAGRGLQLLFYSVGIGQISSEVPQNLSASRPQDRQFILSSKKLLLSDSGFYLCAWSKSEIQPQHFGDGTRLSIL.

J is TRBJ1-1 and V is TRBV2; possibly TRBD1 for D (5 bases). Between the trimmed V and J ends, which lost 3 bases and 4 bases, there was a span of 12 bases. CDR3 length: 14 residues. Germline CDR1 and CDR2: SNHLY and FYNNEI. CDR3 amino acids: CASSDRVAGTEAFF. The DNA for the CDR3 is TGTGCCAGCAGTGACAGGGTAGCGGGCACTGAAGCTTTCTTT.

The chain links TRBV5-1 to TRBJ2-2; TRBD1 matches 8 bases. Trimming at V came to 4 bases and at J to 0 bases, leaving 8 bases not matched to a gene. Germline V CDR1 and CDR2: SGHRS, YFSETQ. The CDR3 totals 17 residues. CDR3 nucleotides: TGCGCCAGCAGCACCCGACAGGGGCGGTCGAACACCGGGGAGCTGTTTTTT. Encoded protein: CASSTRQGRSNTGELFF.

The genes are TRBV5-1 and TRBJ2-2, with 11 nucleotides matching TRBD2. J lost 1 base, V lost 6 bases, and 5 bases had no gene match. CDR1 SGHRS and CDR2 YFSETQ come from the germline V gene. This CDR3 contains 16 residues. The CDR3, as DNA: TGCGCCAGCACCGGACTAGCGGGCCAGAACACCGGGGAGCTGTTTTTT. Translated, it gives CASTGLAGQNTGELFF.